The present T cell receptor beta chain was sequenced within a study of blood T cell repertoires in COVID-19. Whole-study context: Sites across the United States, Italy and Spain contributed samples from acute and convalescent COVID-19. T cells, B-cell-depleted T cells, or PBMCs supplied cDNA or gDNA.

Under the authors' procedure: Estimation of nucleated cell counts relied on the amplification of reference gene primers. Produced via immunoSEQ multiplex PCR; TCRdb's table is partial and in-frame only. The V and J calls and clone size come from that table; D and trimming were worked out from the DNA. The sample consists of 110,000 to 150,000 clones, about 76% of them appearing once. This clonotype was sampled from a human donor in a cohort sampled during active COVID-19. Sequences were obtained from peripheral blood.

Here the CDR3 DNA reads TGTGCCAGCAGCAAAGAGAGAATGGTCAGACTAGAAGGAGCGGGAGGGCCTAGCACCGGGGAGCTGTTTTTT. As protein: CASSKERMVRLEGAGGPSTGELFF. The rearrangement uses TRBV21-1 and TRBJ2-2; no check of the table's D call, TRBD2, against the DNA was made. TRBV21-1 is noted as a pseudogene. The CDR3 has 24 amino acids.